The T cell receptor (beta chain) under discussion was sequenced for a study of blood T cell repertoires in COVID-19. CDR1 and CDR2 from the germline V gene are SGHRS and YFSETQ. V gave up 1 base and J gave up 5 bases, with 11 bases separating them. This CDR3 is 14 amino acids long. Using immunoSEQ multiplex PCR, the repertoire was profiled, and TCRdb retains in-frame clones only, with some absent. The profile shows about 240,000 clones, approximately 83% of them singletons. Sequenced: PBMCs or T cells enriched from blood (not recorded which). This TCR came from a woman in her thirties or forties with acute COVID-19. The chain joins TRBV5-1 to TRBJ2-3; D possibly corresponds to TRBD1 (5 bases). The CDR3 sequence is CASSLLTALDTQYF. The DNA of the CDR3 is TGCGCCAGCAGCTTGTTGACAGCCCTAGATACGCAGTATTTT.